Here is one T cell receptor beta chain with its context. The data were obtained in a study of blood T cell repertoires in COVID-19. Germline V CDR1 and CDR2: KGHDR, SFDVKD. The CDR3 sequence is 12 residues long. The V gene lost 3 bases and the J gene lost 8 bases, with 9 bases spanning the gap. Original analysis: Reference gene primer amplification in the assay estimated nucleated cell counts. Sequencing was performed with immunoSEQ multiplex PCR; in TCRdb, only in-frame clones are kept and a portion is missing. Clone size and the V and J calls come from that table; the DNA yielded D and trimming. The data contain 450,000 or so clones, over 85% of them singletons.

The chain uses TRBV24-1 and TRBJ1-2; TRBD1 might be the D (5 bases). The clonotype comes from a man aged 18 to 35 with COVID-19, enrolled during active disease. Sequencing was carried out using peripheral blood. The CDR3 DNA reads as TGTGCCACCAGTGATAACGGGGGGGGCTACACCTTC. Translating it yields CATSDNGGGYTF.